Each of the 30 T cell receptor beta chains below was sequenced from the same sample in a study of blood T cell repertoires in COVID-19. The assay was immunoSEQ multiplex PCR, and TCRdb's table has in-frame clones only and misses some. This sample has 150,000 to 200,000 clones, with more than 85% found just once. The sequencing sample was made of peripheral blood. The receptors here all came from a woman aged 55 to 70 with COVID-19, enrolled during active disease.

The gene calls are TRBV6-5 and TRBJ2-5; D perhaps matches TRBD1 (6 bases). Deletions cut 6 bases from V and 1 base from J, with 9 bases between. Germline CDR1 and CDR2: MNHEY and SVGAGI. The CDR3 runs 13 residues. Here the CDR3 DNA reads TGTGCCAGCAGCCGGACAGTCCAAGAGACCCAGTACTTC. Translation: CASSRTVQETQYF.

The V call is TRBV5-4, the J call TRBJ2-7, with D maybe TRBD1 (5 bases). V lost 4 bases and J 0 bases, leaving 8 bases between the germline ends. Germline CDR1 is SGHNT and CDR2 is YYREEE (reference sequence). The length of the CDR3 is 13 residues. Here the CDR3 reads CASSLDTSYEQYF. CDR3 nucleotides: TGTGCCAGCAGCCTGGACACCTCCTACGAGCAGTACTTC. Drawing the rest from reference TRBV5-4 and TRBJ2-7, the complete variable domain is ETGVTQSPTHLIKTRGQQVTLRCSSQSGHNTVSWYQQALGQGPQFIFQYYREEENGRGNFPPRFSGLQFPNYSSELNVNALELDDSALYLCASSLDTSYEQYFGPGTRLTVT.

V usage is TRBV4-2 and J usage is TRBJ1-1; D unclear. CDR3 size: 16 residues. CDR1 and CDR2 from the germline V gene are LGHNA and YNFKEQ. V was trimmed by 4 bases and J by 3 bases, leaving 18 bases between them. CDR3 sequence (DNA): TGTGCCAGCAGCCCTACGAGGATCGGGGTGGACACTGAAGCTTTCTTT. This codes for CASSPTRIGVDTEAFF.

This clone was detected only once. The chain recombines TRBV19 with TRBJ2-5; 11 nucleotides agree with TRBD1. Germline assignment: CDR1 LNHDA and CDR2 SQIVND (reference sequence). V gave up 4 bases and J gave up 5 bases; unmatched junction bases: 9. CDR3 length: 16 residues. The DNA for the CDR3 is TGTGCCAGTAGTACTGCCGGGACAGGGGGTCAGGAGACCCAGTACTTC. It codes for CASSTAGTGGQETQYF.

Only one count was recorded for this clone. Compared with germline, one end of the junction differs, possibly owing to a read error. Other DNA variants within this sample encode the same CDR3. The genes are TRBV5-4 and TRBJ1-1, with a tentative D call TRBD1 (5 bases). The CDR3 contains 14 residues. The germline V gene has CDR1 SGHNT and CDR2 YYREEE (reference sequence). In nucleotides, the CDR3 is TGTGCCAGTAGCTTGGGGCAGGCAAACACTGAAGCTTTCTTT. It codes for CASSLGQANTEAFF.

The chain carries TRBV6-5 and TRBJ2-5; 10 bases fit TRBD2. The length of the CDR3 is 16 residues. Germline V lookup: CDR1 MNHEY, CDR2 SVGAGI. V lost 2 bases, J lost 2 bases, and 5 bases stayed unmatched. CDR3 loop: CASSYEGSGGQETQYF. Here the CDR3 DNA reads TGTGCCAGCAGTTACGAGGGTAGCGGGGGGCAAGAGACCCAGTACTTC.

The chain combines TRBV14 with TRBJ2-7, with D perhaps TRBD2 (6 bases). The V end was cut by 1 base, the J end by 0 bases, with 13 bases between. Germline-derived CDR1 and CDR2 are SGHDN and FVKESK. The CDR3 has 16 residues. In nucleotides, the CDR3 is TGTGCCAGCAGCCAAGGAGTTGGGAGGAGCTCCTACGAGCAGTACTTC. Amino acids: CASSQGVGRSSYEQYF.

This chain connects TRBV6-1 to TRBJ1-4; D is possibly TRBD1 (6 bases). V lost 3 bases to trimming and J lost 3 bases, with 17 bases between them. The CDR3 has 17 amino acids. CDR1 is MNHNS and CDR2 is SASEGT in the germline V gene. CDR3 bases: TGTGCCAGCAGTGACAGGGGCAGGGGTATGGCTAATGAAAAACTGTTTTTT. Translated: CASSDRGRGMANEKLFF.

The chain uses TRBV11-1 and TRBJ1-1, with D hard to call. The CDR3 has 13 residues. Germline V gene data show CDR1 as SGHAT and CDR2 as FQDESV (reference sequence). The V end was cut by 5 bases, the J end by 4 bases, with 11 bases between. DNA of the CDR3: TGTGCCAGCAGCCCGGAGTTGCGCACTGAAGCTTTCTTT. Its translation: CASSPELRTEAFF. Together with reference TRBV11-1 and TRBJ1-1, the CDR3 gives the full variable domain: EAEVAQSPRYKITEKSQAVAFWCDPISGHATLYWYRQILGQGPELLVQFQDESVVDDSQLPKDRFSAERLKGVDSTLKIQPAELGDSAMYLCASSPELRTEAFFGQGTRLTVV.

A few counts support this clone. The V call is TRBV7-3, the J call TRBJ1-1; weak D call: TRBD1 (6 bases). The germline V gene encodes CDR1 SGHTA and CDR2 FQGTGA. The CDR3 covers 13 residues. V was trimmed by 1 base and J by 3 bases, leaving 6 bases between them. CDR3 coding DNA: TGTGCCAGCAGCTTAAACAGGGACACTGAAGCTTTCTTT. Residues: CASSLNRDTEAFF.

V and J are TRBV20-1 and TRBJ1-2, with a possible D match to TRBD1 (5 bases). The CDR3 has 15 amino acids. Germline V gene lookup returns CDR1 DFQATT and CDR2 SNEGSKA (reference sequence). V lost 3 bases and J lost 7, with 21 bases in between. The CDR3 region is CSASLRGTKAIGYTF. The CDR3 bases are TGCAGTGCTAGTCTCCGGGGGACCAAAGCCATTGGCTACACCTTC.

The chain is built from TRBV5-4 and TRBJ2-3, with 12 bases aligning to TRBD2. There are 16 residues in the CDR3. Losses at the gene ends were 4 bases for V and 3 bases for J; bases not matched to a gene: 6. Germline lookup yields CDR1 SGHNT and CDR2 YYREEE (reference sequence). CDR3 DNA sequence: TGTGCCAGCAGCATGAAAACTAGCGGGGGGACAGATACGCAGTATTTT. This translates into CASSMKTSGGTDTQYF.

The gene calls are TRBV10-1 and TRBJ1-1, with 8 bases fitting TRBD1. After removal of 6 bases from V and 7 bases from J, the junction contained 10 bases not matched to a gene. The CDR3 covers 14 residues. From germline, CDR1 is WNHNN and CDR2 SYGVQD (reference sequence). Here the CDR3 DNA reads TGCGCCAGCAGAATCAGGGGGCGTCCATTTGAAGCTTTCTTT. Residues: CASRIRGRPFEAFF.

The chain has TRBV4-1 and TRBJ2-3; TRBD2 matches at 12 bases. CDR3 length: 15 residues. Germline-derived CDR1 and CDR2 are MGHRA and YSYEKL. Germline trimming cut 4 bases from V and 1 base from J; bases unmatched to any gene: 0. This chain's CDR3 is CASSRTSGGTDTQYF. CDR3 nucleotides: TGCGCCAGCAGCCGGACTAGCGGGGGCACAGATACGCAGTATTTT.

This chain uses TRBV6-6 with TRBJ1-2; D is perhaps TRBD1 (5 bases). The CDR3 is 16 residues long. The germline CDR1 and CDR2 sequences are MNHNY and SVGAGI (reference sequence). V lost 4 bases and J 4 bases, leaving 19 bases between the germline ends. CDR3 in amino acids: CASSSVGGDPSYGYTF. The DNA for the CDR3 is TGTGCCAGCAGTTCGGTGGGGGGGGACCCTTCCTATGGCTACACCTTC.

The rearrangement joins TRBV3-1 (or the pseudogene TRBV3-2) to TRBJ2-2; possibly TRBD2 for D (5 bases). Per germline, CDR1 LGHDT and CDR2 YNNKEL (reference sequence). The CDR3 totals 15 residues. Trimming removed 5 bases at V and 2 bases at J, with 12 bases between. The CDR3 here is CASSLGRGNTGELFF. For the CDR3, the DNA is TGTGCCAGCAGCTTGGGGAGAGGAAACACCGGGGAGCTGTTTTTT.

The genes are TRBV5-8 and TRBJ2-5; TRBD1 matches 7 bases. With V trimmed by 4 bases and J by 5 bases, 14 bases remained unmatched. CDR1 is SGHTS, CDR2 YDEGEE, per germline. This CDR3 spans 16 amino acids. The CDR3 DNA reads TGTGCCAGCAGCAGGAGGTGGCAGGGGGTAAGGGAGACCCAGTACTTC. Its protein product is CASSRRWQGVRETQYF.

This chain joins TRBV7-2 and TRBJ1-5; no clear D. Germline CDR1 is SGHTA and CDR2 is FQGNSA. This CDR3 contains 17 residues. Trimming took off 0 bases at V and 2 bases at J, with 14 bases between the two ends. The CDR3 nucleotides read TGTGCCAGCAGCTTAGCGCTGCAGTCCGGGGGCAATCAGCCCCAGCATTTT. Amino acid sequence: CASSLALQSGGNQPQHF.

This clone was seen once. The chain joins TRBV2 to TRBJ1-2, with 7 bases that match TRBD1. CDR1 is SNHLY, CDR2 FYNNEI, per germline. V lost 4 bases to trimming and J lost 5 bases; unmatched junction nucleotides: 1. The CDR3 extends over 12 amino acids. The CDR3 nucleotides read TGTGCCAGCAGTGGACAGGGTTATGGCTACACCTTC. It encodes CASSGQGYGYTF. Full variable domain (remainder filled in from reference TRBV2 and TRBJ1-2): EPEVTQTPSHQVTQMGQEVILRCVPISNHLYFYWYRQILGQKVEFLVSFYNNEISEKSEIFDDQFSVERPDGSNFTLKIRSTKLEDSAMYFCASSGQGYGYTFGSGTRLTVV.

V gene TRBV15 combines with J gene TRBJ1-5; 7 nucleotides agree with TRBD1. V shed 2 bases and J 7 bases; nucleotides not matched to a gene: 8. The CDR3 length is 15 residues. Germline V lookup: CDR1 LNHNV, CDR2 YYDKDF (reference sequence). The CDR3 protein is CATSRTRQGRQPQHF. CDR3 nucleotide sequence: TGTGCCACCAGCAGAACCCGACAGGGCAGACAGCCCCAGCATTTT.

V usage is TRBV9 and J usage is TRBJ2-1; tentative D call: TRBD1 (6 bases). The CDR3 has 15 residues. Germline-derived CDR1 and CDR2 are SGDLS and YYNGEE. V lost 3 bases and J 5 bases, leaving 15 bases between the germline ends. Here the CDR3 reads CASSEGVTGHNEQFF. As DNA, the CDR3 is TGTGCCAGCAGCGAGGGGGTAACTGGGCACAATGAGCAGTTCTTC.

In DNA form, the CDR3 reads TGCGCCAGCAGCCTCGTGGACAGCGCCTATAATGAAAAACTGTTTTTT. Translated: CASSLVDSAYNEKLFF. The V and J genes are TRBV4-1 and TRBJ1-4; tentatively, D is TRBD1 (6 bases). The CDR3 is 16 residues long. Germline assignment: CDR1 MGHRA and CDR2 YSYEKL. The ends were cut back, 4 bases at V and 4 bases at J, with 16 bases in the middle.

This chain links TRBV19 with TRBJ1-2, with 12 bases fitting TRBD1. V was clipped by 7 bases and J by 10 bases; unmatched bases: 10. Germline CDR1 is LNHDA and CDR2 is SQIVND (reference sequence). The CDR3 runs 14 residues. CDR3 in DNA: TGTGCCAGTACCCTCCTAGGGACAGGGGGCGTCTACACCTTC. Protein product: CASTLLGTGGVYTF. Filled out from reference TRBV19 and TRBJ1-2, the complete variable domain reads DGGITQSPKYLFRKEGQNVTLSCEQNLNHDAMYWYRQDPGQGLRLIYYSQIVNDFQKGDIAEGYSVSREKKESFPLTVTSAQKNPTAFYLCASTLLGTGGVYTFGSGTRLTVV.

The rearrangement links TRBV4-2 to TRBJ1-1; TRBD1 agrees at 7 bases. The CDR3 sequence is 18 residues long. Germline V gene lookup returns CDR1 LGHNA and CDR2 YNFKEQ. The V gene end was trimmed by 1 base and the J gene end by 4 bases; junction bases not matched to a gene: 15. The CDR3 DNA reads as TGTGCCAGCAGCCAAGCCCCGGGACAGTGGGGTAAGAGCACTGAAGCTTTCTTT. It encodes CASSQAPGQWGKSTEAFF.

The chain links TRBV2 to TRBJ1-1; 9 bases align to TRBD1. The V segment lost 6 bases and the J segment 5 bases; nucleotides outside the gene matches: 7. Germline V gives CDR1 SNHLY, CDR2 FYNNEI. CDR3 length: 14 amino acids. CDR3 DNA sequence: TGTGCCAGCAGCCCACAGGGGGCGAGTACTGAAGCTTTCTTT. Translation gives CASSPQGASTEAFF.

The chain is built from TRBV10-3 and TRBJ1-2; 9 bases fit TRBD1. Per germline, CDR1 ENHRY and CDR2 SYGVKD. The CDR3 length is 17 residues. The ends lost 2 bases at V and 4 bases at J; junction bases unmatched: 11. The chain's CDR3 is CAISEVSGQGFFYGYTF. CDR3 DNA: TGTGCCATCAGTGAGGTATCGGGACAGGGTTTTTTCTATGGCTACACCTTC.

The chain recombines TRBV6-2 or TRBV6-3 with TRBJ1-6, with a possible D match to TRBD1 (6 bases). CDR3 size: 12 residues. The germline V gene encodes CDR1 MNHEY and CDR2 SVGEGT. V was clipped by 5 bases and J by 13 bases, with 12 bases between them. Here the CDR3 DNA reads TGTGCCAGCAGTAAGACAGGTTTCCCCCTCCACTTT. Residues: CASSKTGFPLHF.

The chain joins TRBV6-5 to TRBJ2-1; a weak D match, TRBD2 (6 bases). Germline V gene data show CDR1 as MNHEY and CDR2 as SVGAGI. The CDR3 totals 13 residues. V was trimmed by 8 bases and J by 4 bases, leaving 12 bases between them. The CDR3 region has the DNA TGTGCCAGCTCCTGGGGAGGTTACAATGAGCAGTTCTTC. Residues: CASSWGGYNEQFF.

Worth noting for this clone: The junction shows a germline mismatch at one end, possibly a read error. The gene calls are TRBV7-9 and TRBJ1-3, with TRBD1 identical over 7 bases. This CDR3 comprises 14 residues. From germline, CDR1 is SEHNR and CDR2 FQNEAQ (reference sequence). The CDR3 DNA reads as TGTGCCAGCAGCTTCACAGGGGCTGGGAACACCATATATTTT. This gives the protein CASSFTGAGNTIYF.

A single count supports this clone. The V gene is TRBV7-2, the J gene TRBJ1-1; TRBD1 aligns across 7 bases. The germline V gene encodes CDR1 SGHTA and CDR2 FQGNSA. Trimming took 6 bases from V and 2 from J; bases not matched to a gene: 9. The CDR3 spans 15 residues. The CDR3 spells CASRRQGTINTEAFF. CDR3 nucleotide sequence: TGTGCCAGCAGGAGACAGGGTACTATTAACACTGAAGCTTTCTTT.